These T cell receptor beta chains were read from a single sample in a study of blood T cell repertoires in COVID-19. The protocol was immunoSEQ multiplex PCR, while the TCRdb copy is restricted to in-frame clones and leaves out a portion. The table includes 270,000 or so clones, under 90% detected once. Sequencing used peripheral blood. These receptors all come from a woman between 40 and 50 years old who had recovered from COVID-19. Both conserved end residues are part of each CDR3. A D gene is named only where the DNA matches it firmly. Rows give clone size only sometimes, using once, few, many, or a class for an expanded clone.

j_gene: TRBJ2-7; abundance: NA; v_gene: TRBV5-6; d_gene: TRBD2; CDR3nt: TGTGCCAGCAGCTCGGAAATTGGGACTAGCGGGAGTGGTGAGCAGTACTTC; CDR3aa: CASSSEIGTSGSGEQYF
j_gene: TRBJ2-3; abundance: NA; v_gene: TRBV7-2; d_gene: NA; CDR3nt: TGTGCCAGCAGCCGGGGGTTGTCGGGTACGCAGTATTTT; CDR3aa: CASSRGLSGTQYF
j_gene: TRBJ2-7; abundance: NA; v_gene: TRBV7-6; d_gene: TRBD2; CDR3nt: TGTGCCAGCAGCAAAGACCGGACTAGCGTTTACGAGCAGTACTTC; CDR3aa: CASSKDRTSVYEQYF
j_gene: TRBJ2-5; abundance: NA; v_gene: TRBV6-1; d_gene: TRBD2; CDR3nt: TGTGCCAGCAGTGACGAAGCGGGAGGTTGGGAGACCCAGTACTTC; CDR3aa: CASSDEAGGWETQYF
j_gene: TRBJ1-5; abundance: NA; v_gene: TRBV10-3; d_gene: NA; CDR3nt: TGTGCCATCAGTGGGGAGAGTGTTCAGCCCCAGCATTTT; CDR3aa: CAISGESVQPQHF
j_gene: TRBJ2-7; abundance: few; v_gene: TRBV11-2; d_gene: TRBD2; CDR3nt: TGTGCCAGCAGCTTAGGGACTAGCGGACCCTACGAGCAGTACTTC; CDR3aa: CASSLGTSGPYEQYF
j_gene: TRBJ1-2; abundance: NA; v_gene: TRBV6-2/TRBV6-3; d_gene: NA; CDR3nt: TGTGCCAGCAGTAATGCGGTGACCTATGGCTACACCTTC; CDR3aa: CASSNAVTYGYTF
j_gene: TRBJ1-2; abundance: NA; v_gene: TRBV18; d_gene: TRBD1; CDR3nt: TGTGCCAGCTCACCAACAGGGGGCTCTAACTATGGCTACACCTTC; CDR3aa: CASSPTGGSNYGYTF
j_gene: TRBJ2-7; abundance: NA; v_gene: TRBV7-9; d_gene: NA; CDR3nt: TGTGCCAGCAGCAGAGCGGGTACCTCCTACGAGCAGTACTTC; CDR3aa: CASSRAGTSYEQYF
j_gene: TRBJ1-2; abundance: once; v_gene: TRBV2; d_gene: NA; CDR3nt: TGTGCCAGCAGGGTCTCTACCCAAGACTATGGCTACACCTTC; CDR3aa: CASRVSTQDYGYTF
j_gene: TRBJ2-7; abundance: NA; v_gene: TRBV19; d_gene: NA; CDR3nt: TGTGCCAGTAGTATATCGACTTTAGGCACCTACGAGCAGTACTTC; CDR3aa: CASSISTLGTYEQYF
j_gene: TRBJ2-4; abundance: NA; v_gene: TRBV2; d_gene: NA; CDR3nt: TGTGCCAGCAGCGGCCGGCTAGTGGCAGAAAACATTCAGTACTTC; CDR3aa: CASSGRLVAENIQYF
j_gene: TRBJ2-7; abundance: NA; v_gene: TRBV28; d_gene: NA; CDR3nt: TGTGCCAGCAGTCAAATAAGGGAGCCCCACGAGCAGTACTTC; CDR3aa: CASSQIREPHEQYF
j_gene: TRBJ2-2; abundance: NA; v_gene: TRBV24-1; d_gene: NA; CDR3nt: TGTGCCACCGGGAGTTCGGACGGGAGAGCCGGGGAGCTGTTTTTT; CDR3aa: CATGSSDGRAGELFF
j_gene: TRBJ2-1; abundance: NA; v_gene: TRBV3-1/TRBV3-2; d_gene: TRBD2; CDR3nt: TGTGCCAGCAGCCGGACAAGCGGGAGTATTAATGAGCAGTTCTTC; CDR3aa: CASSRTSGSINEQFF
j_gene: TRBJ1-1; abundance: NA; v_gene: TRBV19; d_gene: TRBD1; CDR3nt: TGTGCCAGTAGTCTAGACAGGGCGAGCACTGAAGCTTTCTTT; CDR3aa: CASSLDRASTEAFF
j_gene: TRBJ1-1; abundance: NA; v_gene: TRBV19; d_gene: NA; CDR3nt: TGTGCCAGTAGTATAAGTCTCAGGGGAAACACTGAAGCTTTCTTT; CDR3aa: CASSISLRGNTEAFF
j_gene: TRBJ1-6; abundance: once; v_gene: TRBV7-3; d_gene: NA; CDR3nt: TGTGCCAGCAGCTCTAACCCAGGTCCTAATTCACCCCTCCACTTT; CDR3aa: CASSSNPGPNSPLHF
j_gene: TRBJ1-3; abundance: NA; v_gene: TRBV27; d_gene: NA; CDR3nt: TGTGCCATTATCCCCCGCAGGGAGGGAAACTCTGGAAACACCATATATTTT; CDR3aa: CAIIPRREGNSGNTIYF
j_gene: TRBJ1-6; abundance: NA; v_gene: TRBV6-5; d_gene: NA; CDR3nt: TGTGCCAGCAGTTACTTCTCAGGGGTGGGGAATTCACCCCTCCACTTT; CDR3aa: CASSYFSGVGNSPLHF
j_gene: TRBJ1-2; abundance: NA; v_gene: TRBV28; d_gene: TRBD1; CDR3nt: TGTGCCAGCAGACCAACAGGGGGTACGGGCTATGGCTACACCTTC; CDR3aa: CASRPTGGTGYGYTF
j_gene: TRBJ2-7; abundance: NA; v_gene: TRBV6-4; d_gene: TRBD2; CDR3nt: TGTGCCAGCAGTGACTCGACGGGAGGCGAGCAGTACTTC; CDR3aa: CASSDSTGGEQYF
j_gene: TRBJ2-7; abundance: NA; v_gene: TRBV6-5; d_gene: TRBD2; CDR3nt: TGTGCCAGCAGTAAAAGCGGGACGAACTACGAGCAGTACTTC; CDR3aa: CASSKSGTNYEQYF
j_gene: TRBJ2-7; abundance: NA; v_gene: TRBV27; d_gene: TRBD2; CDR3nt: TGTGCCAGCAGGCTGGCCTCGACTAGCGGGGACTACGAGCAGTACTTC; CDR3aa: CASRLASTSGDYEQYF
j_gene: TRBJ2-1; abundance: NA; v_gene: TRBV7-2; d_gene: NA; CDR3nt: TGTGCCAGCAGCTTCCAGTGGAATGAGCAGTTCTTC; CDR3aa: CASSFQWNEQFF
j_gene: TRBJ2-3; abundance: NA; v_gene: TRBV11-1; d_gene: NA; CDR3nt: TGTGCCAGCAGCTTAATGGAGGGCCACACAGATACGCAGTATTTT; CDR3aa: CASSLMEGHTDTQYF
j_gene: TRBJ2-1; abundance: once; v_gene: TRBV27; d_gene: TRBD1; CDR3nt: TGTGCCACCGACAGGGATCAGTACAATGAGCAGTTCTTC; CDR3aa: CATDRDQYNEQFF
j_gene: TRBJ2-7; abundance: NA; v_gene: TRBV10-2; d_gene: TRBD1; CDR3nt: TGCGCCAGTTCGACAGGGGGAGAATACGAGCAGTACTTC; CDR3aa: CASSTGGEYEQYF
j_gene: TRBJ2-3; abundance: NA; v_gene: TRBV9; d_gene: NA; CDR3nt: TGTGCCAGCAGCGTAGAGGGTAGAGGGACAGATACGCAGTATTTT; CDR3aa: CASSVEGRGTDTQYF
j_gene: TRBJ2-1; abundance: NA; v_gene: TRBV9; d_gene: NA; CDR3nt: TGTGCCAGCAGCGTAGATGGGGTCGGAGGGAATGAGCAGTTCTTC; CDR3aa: CASSVDGVGGNEQFF
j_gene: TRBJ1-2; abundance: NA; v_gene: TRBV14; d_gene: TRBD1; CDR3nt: TGTGCCAGCAGCCAAGAGTGGTACGGGGACAGGGGTTACGGGGACTATGGCTACACCTTC; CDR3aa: CASSQEWYGDRGYGDYGYTF
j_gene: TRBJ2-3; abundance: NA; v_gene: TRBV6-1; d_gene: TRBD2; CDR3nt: TGTGCCAGCAGTGAAACTAGCGGCGGAGGTGCAGATACGCAGTATTTT; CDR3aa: CASSETSGGGADTQYF
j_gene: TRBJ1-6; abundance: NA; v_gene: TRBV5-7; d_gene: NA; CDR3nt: TGTGCCAGCAGCACAGGAACGGGGGTTTGCTATAATTCACCCCTCCACTTT; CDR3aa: CASSTGTGVCYNSPLHF
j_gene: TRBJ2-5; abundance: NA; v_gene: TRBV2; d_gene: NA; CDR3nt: TGTGCCAGCATCCAGGAGGTCTTTAACGCTGGCCCCGGGGGAATCCAGTACTTC; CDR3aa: CASIQEVFNAGPGGIQYF
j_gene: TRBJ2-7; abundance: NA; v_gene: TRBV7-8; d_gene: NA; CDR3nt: TGTGCCAGCAGCCCCTGGGTCGCAGGGTCCGGGTCCTACGAGCAGTACTTC; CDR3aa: CASSPWVAGSGSYEQYF
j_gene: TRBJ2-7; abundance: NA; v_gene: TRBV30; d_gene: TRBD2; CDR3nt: TGTGCCTGGAGTGTCGGGGGGTCTAGGTACGAGCAGTACTTC; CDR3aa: CAWSVGGSRYEQYF
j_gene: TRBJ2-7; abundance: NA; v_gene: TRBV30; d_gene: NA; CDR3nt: TGTGCCTGGACCGGGGCGCGAAACAGGGATGAGCAGTACTTC; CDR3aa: CAWTGARNRDEQYF